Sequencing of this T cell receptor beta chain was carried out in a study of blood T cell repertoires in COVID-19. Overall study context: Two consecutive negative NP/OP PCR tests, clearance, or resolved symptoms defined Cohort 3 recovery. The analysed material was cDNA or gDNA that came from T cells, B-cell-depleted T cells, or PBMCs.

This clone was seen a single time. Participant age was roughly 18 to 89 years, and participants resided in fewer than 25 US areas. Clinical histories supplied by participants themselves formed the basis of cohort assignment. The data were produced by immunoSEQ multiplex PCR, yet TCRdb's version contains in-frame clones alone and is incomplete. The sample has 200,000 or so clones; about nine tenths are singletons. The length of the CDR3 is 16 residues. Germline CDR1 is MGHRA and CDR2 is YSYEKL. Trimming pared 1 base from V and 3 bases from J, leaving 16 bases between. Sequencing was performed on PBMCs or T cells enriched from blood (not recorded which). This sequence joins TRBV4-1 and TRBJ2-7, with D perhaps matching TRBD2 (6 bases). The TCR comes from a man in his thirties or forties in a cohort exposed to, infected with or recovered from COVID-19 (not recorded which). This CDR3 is CASSQGYRDSYYEQYF. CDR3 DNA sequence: TGCGCCAGCAGCCAAGGATACCGGGACTCATACTACGAGCAGTACTTC.